The clone carrying this T cell receptor beta chain appeared many times. This sample is part of a study of T cells in Graves' hyperthyroidism and ophthalmopathy. The J segment lost 1 base and the V segment lost 6 bases, leaving 4 bases of the junction unmatched. The length of the CDR3 is 15 residues. Germline CDR1 MNHNS, CDR2 SASEGT. Amplification of TCR beta CDR3 regions was performed using RNA transcripts as template. In the first-round RT-PCR of the TCR CDR3, the HTBI primer set was used. One entry per CDR3 protein, called by TCRdb with MiXCR from the multiplex PCR reads. This sample has 550,000 to 700,000 distinct CDR3 sequences, with under 15% found just once.

This rearrangement joins TRBV6-1 to TRBJ2-2, with 8 bases fitting TRBD1. This TCR came from a woman aged 40 to 50 with Graves' ophthalmopathy. The sequencing input was blood. CDR3 in DNA: TGTGCCAGCAGCCCCAGGGGGCGGAACACCGGGGAGCTGTTTTTT. This translates into CASSPRGRNTGELFF.